This entry concerns a single TCR beta chain. This sample was included in a study of blood T cell repertoires in COVID-19. On the study more broadly: Specimens from acute and convalescent COVID-19 originated in the United States, Italy and Spain.

Per the authors' pipeline: Reference gene primers were amplified, and this amplification served to estimate nucleated cell counts. Generated by immunoSEQ multiplex PCR, the TCRdb table keeps only in-frame clones and is missing some. V and J calls plus clone size are reproduced from that table; the DNA served to infer D and trimming. The sample comprises over 150,000 clones, roughly four fifths of which are singletons, and roughly 6.8% rests with the top ten. Trimming at V came to 0 bases and at J to 8 bases, leaving 12 bases not matched to a gene. In germline, CDR1 is SGDLS, CDR2 YYNGEE. The CDR3 length is 16 residues.

Specimen: peripheral blood. This sequence was found in a human donor in a cohort sampled during active COVID-19. The V call is TRBV9, the J call TRBJ1-2; the match to TRBD1 covers 8 bases. The CDR3 nucleotides read TGTGCCAGCAGCGTAGGAAGGGCAGGGGGCGGAGGAGGCTACACCTTC. This sequence encodes CASSVGRAGGGGGYTF.